The entry below gives a single TCR beta chain sequence along with its context. What it binds is not known. This specimen belongs to a study of Ad26.COV2.S vaccination and SARS-CoV-2 variants. Study information: Intramuscular Ad26.COV2.S at 5x10^10 or 1x10^11 viral particles. Notes on the study in general: Participants given vaccine showed non-spike TCR breadth similar to that of placebo recipients.

Indicated treatment: some 19 received Ad26.COV2.S at low or high dose, single or two shots; 5 received placebo; per-sample allocation not given. After the first vaccine or placebo injection, samples were drawn on day 63. A Boston donor was an adult aged 18-55 years. An Ad26 vector that expressed Wuhan-strain SARS-CoV-2 spike constituted the vaccine. V dropped 6 bases and J dropped 2 bases, with 19 bases sitting between them. The CDR3 consists of 16 residues. Germline V CDR1 and CDR2: KGHSH, LQKENI. The data were produced by immunoSEQ multiplex PCR, yet TCRdb's version contains in-frame clones alone and is incomplete. The data contain roughly 700,000 clones, more than 70% of them singletons.

The sequence derives from a person between 18 and 65 years old who received the Ad26.COV2.S COVID-19 vaccine or a placebo. Sample: peripheral blood, taken in a trial of Ad26.COV2.S vaccine versus placebo. The chain is built from TRBV18 and TRBJ1-2; tentatively, D is TRBD1 (5 bases). CDR3 coding DNA: TGTGCCAGCTCCCTAAGACAGTACGAAGGGAACTATGGCTACACCTTC. Its translation is CASSLRQYEGNYGYTF.